The clone carrying this T cell receptor (beta chain) was found many times. Its antigen remains unknown. This specimen belongs to a study of regulatory T cells in long-lasting Graves disease. The time point: newly diagnosed GD, antithyroid drugs for less than 3 months. PBMCs provided the RNA from which the TCR library was made. Into tubes containing EDTA, nine milliliters of peripheral blood were drawn. Study-wide results and caveats: Peripheral blood, not thyroid tissue, was the sole material studied. Fewer public clonotypes were shared by new patients (around 990) than by persistent patients (roughly 2,600).

In building TCR beta libraries, iRepertoire HTBI primers were used together with Arm-PCR of CDR3 regions. MiXCR was run by TCRdb on the multiplex PCR reads, yielding one entry per CDR3 protein. The sample contains 350,000 to 450,000 distinct CDR3 sequences, 14% to 15% of which appear only once. These data were also filed under a second study, of T cells in Graves' hyperthyroidism and ophthalmopathy. As reported in that work: On the basis of clinical symptoms, serum thyroxine and TRAb, thyroid ultrasound and orbital computed tomography, diagnoses were made.

The sequencing used peripheral blood mononuclear cells (PBMCs), collected at new diagnosis, from a patient treated with antithyroid drugs. This TCR was sampled from a middle-aged woman with Graves disease.

The CDR3 DNA reads as TGTGCCAGCAGTTCCCCGATGGGGAACACTGAAGCTTTCTTT. Protein product: CASSSPMGNTEAFF. This chain uses TRBV28 with TRBJ1-1, with no clear D. V was pared by 4 bases and J by 1 base, with 10 bases between. CDR3 length: 14 residues. CDR1 MDHEN and CDR2 SYDVKM come from the germline V gene. Full variable domain (outside the CDR3, taken from reference TRBV28 and TRBJ1-1): DVKVTQSSRYLVKRTGEKVFLECVQDMDHENMFWYRQDPGLGLRLIYFSYDVKMKEKGDIPEGYSVSREKKERFSLILESASTNQTSMYLCASSSPMGNTEAFFGQGTRLTVV.